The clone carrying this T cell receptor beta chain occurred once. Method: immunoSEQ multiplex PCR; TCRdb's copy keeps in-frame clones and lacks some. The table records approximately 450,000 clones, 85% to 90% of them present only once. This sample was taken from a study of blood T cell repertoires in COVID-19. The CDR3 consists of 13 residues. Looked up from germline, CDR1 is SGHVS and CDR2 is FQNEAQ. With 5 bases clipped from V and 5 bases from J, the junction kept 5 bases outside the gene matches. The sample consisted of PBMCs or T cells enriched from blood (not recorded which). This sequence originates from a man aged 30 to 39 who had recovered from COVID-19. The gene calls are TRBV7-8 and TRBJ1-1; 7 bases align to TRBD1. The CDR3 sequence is CASSLDRDTEAFF. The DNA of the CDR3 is TGTGCCAGCAGCCTCGACAGGGATACTGAAGCTTTCTTT.